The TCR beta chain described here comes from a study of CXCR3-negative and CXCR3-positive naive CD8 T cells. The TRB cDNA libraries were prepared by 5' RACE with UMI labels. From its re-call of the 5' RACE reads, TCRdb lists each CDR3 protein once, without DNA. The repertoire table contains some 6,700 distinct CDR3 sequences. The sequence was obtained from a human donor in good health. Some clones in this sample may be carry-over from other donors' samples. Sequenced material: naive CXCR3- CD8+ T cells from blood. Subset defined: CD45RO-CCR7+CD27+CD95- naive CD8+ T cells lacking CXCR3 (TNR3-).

The CDR3 loop reads CSVEGSPDANTEAFF. This chain joins TRBV29-1 and TRBJ1-1; checking the TCRdb D call of TRBD1 is not possible without DNA. CDR1 and CDR2 from the germline V gene are SQVTM and ANQGSEA. The CDR3 covers 15 residues.